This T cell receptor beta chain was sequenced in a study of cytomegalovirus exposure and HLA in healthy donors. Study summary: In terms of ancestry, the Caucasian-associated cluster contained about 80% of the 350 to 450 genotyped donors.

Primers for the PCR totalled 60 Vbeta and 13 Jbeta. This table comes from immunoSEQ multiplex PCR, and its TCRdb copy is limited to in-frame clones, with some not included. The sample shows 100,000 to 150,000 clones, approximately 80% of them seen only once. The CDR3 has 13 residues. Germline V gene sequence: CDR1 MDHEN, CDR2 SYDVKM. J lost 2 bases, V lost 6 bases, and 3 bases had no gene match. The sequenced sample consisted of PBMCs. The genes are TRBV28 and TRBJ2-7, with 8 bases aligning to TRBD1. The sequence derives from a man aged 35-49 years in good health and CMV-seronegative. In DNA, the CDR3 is TGTGCCAGCAGGTCGGGACAGGCCTACGAGCAGTACTTC. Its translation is CASRSGQAYEQYF.